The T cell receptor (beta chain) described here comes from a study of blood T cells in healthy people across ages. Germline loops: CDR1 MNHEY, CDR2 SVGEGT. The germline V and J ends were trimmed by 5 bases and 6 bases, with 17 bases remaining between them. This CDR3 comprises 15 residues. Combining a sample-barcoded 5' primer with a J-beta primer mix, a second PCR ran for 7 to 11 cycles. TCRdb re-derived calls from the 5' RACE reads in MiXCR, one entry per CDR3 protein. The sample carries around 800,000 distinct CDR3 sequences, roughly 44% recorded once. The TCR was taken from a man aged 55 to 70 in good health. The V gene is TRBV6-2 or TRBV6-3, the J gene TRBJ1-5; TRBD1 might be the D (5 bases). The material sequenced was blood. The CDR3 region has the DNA TGTGCCAGCAGTATCAGGGTTAGCAGCGGTCAGCCCCAGCATTTT. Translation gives CASSIRVSSGQPQHF.